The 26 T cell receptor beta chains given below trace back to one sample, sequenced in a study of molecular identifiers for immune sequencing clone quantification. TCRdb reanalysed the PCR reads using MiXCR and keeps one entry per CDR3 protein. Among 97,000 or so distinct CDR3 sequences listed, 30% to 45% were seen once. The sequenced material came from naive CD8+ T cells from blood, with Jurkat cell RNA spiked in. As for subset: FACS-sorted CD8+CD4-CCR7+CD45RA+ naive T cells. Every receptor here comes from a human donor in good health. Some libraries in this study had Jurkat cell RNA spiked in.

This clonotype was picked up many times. The CDR3 region is CASSLGAEDTEAFF. CDR3 nucleotides: TGTGCCAGCAGCTTAGGGGCGGAGGACACTGAAGCTTTCTTT. The J gene is TRBJ1-1, the V gene TRBV7-6; no definite D call. CDR3 length equals 14 residues. From germline, CDR1 is SGHVS and CDR2 FNYEAQ. V lost 1 base and J lost 3, with 9 bases in between. The full variable domain, in which reference TRBV7-6 and TRBJ1-1 provide the parts outside the CDR3, is GAGVSQSPRYKVTKRGQDVALRCDPISGHVSLYWYRQALGQGPEFLTYFNYEAQQDKSGLPNDRFSAERPEGSISTLTIQRTEQRDSAMYRCASSLGAEDTEAFFGQGTRLTVV.

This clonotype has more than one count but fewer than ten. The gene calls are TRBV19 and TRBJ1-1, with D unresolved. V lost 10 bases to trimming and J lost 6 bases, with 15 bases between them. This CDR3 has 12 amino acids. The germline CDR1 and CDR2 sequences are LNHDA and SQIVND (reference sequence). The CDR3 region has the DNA TGTGCCACCGGAGCGTGGGCCGCTGAAGCTTTCTTT. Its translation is CATGAWAAEAFF.

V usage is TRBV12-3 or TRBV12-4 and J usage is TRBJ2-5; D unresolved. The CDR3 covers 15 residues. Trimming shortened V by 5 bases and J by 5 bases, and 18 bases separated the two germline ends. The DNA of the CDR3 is TGTGCCAGCAGTGTAGATCTGGGTCCCCGGGAGACCCAGTACTTC. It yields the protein CASSVDLGPRETQYF.

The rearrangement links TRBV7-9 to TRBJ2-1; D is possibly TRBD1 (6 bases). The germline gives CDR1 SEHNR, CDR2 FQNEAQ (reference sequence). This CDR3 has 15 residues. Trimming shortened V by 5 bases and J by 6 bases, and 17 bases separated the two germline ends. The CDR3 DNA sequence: TGTGCCAGCAGCGATACGACAGGTGAGGGCAATGAGCAGTTCTTC. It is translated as CASSDTTGEGNEQFF.

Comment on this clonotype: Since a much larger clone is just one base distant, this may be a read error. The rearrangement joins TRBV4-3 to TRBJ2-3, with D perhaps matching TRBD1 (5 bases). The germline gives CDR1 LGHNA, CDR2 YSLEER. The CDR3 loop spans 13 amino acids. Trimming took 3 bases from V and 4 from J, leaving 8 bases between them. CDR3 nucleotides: TGCGCCAGCAGCCACGACAGCGCAGATACGCAGTATTTT. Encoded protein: CASSHDSADTQYF.

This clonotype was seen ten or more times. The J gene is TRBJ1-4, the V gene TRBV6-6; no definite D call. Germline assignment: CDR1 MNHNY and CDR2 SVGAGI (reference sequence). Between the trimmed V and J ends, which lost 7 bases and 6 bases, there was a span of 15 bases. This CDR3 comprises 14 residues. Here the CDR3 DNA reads TGTGCCAGCACCCAACTACCGAGGGATGAAAAACTGTTTTTT. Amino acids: CASTQLPRDEKLFF.

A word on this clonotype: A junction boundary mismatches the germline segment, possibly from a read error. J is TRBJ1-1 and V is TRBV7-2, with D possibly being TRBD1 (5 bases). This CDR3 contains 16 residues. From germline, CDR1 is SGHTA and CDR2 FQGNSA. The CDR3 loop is CASSLRGVGRYTEALF. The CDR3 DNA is TGTGCCAGCAGCTTACGGGGCGTGGGGCGCTACACTGAAGCTCTCTTT.

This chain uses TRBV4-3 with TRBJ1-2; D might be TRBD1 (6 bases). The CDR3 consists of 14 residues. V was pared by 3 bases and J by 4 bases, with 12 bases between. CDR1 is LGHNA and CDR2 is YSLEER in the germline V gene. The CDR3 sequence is CASSQGKTGYGYTF. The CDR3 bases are TGCGCCAGCAGCCAGGGAAAGACAGGCTATGGCTACACCTTC.

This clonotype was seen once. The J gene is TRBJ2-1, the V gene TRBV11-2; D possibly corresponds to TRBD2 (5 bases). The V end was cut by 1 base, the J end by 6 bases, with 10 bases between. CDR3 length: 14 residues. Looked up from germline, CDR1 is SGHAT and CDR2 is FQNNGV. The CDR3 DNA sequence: TGTGCCAGCAGCTTAGGACCCGGGGTCAATGAGCAGTTCTTC. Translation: CASSLGPGVNEQFF. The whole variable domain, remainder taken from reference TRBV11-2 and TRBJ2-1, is EAGVAQSPRYKIIEKRQSVAFWCNPISGHATLYWYQQILGQGPKLLIQFQNNGVVDDSQLPKDRFSAERLKGVDSTLKIQPAKLEDSAVYLCASSLGPGVNEQFFGPGTRLTVL.

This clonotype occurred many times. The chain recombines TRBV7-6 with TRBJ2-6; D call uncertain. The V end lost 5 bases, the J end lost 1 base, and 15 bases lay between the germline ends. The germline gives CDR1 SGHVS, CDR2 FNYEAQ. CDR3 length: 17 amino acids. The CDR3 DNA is TGTGCCAGCAGCCCATTGCCAGGCTTATCTGGGGCCAACGTCCTGACTTTC. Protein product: CASSPLPGLSGANVLTF.

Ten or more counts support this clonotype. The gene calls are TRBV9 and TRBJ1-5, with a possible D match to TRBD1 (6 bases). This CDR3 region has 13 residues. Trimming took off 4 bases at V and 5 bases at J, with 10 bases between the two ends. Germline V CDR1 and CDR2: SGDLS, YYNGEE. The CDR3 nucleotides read TGTGCCAGCAGCCCGGACAGCTATCAGCCCCAGCATTTT. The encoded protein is CASSPDSYQPQHF.

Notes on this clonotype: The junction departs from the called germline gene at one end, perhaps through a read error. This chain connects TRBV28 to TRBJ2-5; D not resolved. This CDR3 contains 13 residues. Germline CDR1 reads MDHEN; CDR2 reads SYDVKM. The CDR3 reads CASSSGLQGTQYF. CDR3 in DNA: TGTGCCAGCAGTTCCGGTCTCCAAGGGACCCAGTACTTC.

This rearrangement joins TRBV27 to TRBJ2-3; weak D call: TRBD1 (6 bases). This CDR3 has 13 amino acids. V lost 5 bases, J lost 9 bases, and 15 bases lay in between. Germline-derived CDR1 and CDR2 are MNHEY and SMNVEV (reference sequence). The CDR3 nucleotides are TGTGCCAGCAGTCCGTGGGGGCGGTGGACGCAGTATTTT. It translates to CASSPWGRWTQYF.

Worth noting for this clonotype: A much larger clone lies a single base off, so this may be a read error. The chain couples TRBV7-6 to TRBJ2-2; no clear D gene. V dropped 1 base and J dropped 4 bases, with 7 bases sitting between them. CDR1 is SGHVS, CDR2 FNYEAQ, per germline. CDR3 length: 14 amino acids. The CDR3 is CASSLGGTTGELFF. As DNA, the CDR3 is TGTGCCAGCAGCTTAGGGGGAACCACCGGGGAGCTGTTTTTT.

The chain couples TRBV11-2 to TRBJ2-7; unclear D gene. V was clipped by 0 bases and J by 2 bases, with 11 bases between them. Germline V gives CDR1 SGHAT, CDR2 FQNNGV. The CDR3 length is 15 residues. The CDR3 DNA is TGTGCCAGCAGCTTAGATCTGGGGTCGGCCTACGAGCAGTACTTC. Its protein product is CASSLDLGSAYEQYF.

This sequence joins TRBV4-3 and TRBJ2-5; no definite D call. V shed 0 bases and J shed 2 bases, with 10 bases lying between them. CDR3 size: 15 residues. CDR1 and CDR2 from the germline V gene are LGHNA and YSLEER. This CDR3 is CASSQDFPGQETQYF. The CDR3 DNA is TGCGCCAGCAGCCAAGATTTCCCGGGTCAAGAGACCCAGTACTTC.

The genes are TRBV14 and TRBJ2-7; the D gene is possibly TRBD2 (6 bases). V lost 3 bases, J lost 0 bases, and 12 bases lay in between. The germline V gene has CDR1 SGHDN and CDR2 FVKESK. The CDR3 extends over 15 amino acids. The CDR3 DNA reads TGTGCCAGCAGCCAGCGGGACTTTAGCTCCTACGAGCAGTACTTC. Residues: CASSQRDFSSYEQYF.

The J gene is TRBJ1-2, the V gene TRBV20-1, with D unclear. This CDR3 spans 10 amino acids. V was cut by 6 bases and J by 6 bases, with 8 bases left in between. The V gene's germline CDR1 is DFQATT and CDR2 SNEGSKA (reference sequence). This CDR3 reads CSAGGHGYTF. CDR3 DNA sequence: TGCAGTGCGGGAGGGCATGGCTACACCTTC.

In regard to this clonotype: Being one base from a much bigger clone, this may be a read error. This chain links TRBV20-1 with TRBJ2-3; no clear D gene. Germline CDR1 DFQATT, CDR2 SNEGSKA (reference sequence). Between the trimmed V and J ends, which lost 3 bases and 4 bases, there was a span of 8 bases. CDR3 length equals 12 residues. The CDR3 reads CSAREHPDTQYF. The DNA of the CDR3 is TGCAGTGCTAGGGAACACCCAGATACGCAGTATTTT.

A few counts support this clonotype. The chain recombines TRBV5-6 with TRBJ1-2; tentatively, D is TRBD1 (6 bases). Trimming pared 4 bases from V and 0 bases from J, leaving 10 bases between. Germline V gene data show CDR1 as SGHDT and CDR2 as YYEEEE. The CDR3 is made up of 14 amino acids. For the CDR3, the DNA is TGTGCCAGCAGCCTAGGACAGCCTAACTATGGCTACACCTTC. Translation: CASSLGQPNYGYTF.

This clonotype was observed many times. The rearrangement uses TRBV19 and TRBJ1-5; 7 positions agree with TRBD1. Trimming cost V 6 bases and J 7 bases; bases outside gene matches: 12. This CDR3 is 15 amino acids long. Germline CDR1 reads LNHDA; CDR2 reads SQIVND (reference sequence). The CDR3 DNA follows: TGTGCCAGTAGCAAAGGGACAGAAGGTCTACAGCCCCAGCATTTT. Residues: CASSKGTEGLQPQHF. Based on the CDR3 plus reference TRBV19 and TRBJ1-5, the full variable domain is DGGITQSPKYLFRKEGQNVTLSCEQNLNHDAMYWYRQDPGQGLRLIYYSQIVNDFQKGDIAEGYSVSREKKESFPLTVTSAQKNPTAFYLCASSKGTEGLQPQHFGDGTRLSIL.

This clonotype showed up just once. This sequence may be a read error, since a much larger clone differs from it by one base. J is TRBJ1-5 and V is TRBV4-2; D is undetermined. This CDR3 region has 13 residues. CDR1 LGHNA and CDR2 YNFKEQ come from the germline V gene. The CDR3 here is CASCQEGNQPQHF. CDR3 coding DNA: TGTGCCAGCTGCCAGGAGGGCAATCAGCCCCAGCATTTT.

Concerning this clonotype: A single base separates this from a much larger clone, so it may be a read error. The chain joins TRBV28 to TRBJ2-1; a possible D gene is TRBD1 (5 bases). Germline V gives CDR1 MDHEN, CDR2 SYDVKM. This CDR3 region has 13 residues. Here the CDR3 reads CASRGVLENEQLF. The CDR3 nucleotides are TGTGCCAGCAGAGGGGTATTGGAGAATGAGCAGCTCTTC.

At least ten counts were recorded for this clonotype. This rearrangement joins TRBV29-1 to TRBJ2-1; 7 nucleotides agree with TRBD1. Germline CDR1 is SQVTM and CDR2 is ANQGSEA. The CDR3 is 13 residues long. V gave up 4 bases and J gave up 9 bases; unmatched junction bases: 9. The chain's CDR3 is CSVGGGSLGEQFF. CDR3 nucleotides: TGCAGCGTTGGAGGGGGCTCTCTCGGTGAGCAGTTCTTC.

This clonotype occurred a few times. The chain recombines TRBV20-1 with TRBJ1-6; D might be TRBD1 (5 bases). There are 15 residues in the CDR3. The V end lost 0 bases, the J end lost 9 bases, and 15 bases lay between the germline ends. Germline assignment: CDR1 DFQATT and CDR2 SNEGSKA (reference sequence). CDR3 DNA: TGCAGTGCTAGAGACGGGGCGGTGATTAGTTCACCCCTCCACTTT. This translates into CSARDGAVISSPLHF.

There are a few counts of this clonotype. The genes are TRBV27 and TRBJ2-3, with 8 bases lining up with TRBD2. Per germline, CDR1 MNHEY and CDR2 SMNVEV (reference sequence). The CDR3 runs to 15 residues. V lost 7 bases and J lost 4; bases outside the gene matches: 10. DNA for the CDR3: TGTGCCAGCAAGGGAAGCGGGAGTGGGGCAGATACGCAGTATTTT. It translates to CASKGSGSGADTQYF.